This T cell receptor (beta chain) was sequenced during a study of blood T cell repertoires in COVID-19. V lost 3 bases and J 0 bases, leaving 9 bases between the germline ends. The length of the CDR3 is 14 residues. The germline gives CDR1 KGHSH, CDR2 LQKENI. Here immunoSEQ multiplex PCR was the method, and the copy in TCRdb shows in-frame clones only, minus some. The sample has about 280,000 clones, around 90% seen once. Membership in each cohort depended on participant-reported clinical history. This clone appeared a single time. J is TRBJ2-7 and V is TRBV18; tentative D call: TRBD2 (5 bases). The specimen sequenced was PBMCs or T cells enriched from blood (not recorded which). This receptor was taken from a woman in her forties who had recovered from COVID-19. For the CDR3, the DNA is TGTGCCAGCTCACCGAGGGAGAGCTCCTACGAGCAGTACTTC. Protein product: CASSPRESSYEQYF. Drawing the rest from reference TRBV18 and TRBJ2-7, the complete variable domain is NAGVMQNPRHLVRRRGQEARLRCSPMKGHSHVYWYRQLPEEGLKFMVYLQKENIIDESGMPKERFSAEFPKEGPSILRIQQVVRGDSAAYFCASSPRESSYEQYFGPGTRLTVT.